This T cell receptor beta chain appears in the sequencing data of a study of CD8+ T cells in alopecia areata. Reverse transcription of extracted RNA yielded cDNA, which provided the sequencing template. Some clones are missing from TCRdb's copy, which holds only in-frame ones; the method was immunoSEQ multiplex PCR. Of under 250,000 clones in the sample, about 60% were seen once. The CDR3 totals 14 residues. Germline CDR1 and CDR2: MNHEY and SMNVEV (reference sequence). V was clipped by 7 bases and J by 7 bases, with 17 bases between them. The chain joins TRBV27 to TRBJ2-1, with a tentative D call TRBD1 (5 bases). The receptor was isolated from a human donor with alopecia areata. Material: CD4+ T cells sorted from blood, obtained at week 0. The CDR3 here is CASTLNSAGNEQFF. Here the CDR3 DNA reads TGTGCCAGCACCCTTAATTCTGCAGGGAATGAGCAGTTCTTC.